This T cell receptor (beta chain) was retrieved from a study of cytomegalovirus exposure and HLA in healthy donors. About this clone: Antigen unknown.

Whole-study results and caveats: TCR clusters originating in the first cohort tended to co-occur in the 100 to 150 validation repertoires, according to a later analysis.

CDR1 and CDR2 (germline): GTSNPN, SVGIG (reference sequence). V lost 3 bases and J lost 4, with 7 bases in between. The CDR3 spans 11 residues. Libraries were prepared by immunoSEQ multiplex PCR; TCRdb keeps only in-frame clonotypes and omits some of them. The sample has around 130,000 clones, about nine tenths seen once; the top ten hold about 1.4%. The sample taken for sequencing was PBMCs. The V and J genes are TRBV30 and TRBJ2-7; D remains ambiguous. This receptor was taken from a man aged 25-45 years in good health and CMV-seronegative. In DNA form, the CDR3 reads TGTGCCTGGAGCGAACAATACGAGCAGTACTTC. It translates to CAWSEQYEQYF.